This TCR beta chain was captured by sequencing in a study of cytomegalovirus exposure and HLA in healthy donors. It was with 60 Vbeta and 13 Jbeta primers that the PCR ran. Clones were read by immunoSEQ multiplex PCR, and TCRdb kept only the in-frame ones, dropping some. In the table there are 160,000 or so clones, around 82% of which are singletons. Study results and limitations: A list of approximately 160 TCR beta chains associated with cytomegalovirus was given. It was reported that TCR beta sequences correctly inferred the HLA-A and HLA-B alleles for most subjects.

Comment on this clone: Its antigen is currently unknown.

The TCR originated in a woman aged 45-65 years in good health and CMV-seropositive. Sequences were obtained from PBMCs.

CDR3 sequence reads: CASMARAGVNYGYTF. The CDR3 bases are TGTGCCAGCATGGCTAGGGCAGGGGTTAACTATGGCTACACCTTC. The chain is built from TRBV6-1 and TRBJ1-2, with D maybe TRBD1 (6 bases). Deletions cut 7 bases from V and 1 base from J, with 16 bases between. Germline CDR1 and CDR2: MNHNS and SASEGT. This CDR3 has 15 residues.